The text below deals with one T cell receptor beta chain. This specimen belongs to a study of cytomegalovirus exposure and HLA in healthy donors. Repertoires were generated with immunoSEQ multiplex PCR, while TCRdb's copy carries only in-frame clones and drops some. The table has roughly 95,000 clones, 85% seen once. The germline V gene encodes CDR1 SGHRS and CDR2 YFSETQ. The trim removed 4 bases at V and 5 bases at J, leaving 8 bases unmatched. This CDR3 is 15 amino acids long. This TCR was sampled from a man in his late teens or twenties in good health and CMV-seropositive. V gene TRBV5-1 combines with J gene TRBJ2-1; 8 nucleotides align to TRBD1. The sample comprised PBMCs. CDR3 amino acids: CASSPTGEFNNEQFF. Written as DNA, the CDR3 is TGCGCCAGCAGCCCGACAGGGGAGTTTAACAATGAGCAGTTCTTC.